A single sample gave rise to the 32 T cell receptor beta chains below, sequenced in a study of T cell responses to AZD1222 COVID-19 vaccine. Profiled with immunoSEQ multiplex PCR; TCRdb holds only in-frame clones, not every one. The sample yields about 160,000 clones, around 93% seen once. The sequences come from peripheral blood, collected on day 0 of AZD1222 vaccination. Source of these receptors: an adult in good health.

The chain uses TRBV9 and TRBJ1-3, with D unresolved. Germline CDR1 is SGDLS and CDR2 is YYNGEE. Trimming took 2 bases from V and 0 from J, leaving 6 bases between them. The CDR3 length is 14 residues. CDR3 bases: TGTGCCAGCAGCGTTACAGACTCTGGAAACACCATATATTTT. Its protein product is CASSVTDSGNTIYF.

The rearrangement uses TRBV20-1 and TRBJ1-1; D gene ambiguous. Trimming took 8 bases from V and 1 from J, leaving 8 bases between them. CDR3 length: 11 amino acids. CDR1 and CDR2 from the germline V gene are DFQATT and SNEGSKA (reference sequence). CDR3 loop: CSSVRNTEAFF. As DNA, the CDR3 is TGCAGTTCCGTGAGGAACACTGAAGCTTTCTTT.

In DNA, the CDR3 is TGTGCCAGCAGTTTTCGGGGACAGAGGGCTTTCTTT. Its translation: CASSFRGQRAFF. The V gene is TRBV27, the J gene TRBJ1-1, with TRBD1 matching 7 bases. The CDR3 sequence is 12 residues long. CDR1 and CDR2 (germline): MNHEY, SMNVEV (reference sequence). V shed 3 bases, J shed 11 bases, and the junction held 6 bases outside the gene matches.

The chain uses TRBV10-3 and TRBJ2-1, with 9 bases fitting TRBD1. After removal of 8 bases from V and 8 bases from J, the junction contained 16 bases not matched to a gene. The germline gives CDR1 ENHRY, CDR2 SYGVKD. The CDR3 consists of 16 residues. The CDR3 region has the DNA TGTGCCATCCAGGAACCGGGACAGGGCTTGATAGATGAGCAGTTCTTC. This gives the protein CAIQEPGQGLIDEQFF.

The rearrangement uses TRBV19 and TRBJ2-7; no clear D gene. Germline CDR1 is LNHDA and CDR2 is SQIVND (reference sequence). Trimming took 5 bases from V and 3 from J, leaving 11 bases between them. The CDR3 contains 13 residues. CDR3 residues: CASSLRTDYEQYF. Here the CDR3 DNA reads TGTGCCAGTAGTCTTAGGACGGACTACGAGCAGTACTTC.

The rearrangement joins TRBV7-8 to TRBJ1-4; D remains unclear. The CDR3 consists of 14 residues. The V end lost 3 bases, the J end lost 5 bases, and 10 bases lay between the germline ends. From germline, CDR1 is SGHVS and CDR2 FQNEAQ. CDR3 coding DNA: TGTGCCAGCAGCTTGTGGGCCACCAATGAAAAACTGTTTTTT. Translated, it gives CASSLWATNEKLFF.

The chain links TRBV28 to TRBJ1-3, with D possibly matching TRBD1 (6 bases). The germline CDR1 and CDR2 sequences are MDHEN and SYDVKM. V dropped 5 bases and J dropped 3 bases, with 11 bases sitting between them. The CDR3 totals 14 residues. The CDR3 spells CASSAGVGGNTIYF. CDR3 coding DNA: TGTGCCAGCAGTGCAGGGGTCGGTGGAAACACCATATATTTT.

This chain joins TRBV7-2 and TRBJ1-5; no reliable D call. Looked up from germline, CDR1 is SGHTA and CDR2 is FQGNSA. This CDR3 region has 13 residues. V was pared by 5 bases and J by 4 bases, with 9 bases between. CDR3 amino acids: CASSPTINQPQHF. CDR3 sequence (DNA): TGTGCCAGCAGCCCAACTATTAATCAGCCCCAGCATTTT.

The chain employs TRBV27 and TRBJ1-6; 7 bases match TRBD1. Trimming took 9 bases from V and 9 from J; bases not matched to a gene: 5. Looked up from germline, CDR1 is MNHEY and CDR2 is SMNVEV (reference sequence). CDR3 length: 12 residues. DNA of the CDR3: TGTGCCAGTCGACAGGGAGGTTCACCCCTCCACTTT. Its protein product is CASRQGGSPLHF.

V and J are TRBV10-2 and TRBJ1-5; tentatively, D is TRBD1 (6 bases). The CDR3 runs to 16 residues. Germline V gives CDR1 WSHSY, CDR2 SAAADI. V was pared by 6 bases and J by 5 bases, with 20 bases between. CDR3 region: CASSPHQGRGDQPQHF. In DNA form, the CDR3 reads TGCGCCAGCAGCCCCCACCAGGGAAGGGGGGATCAGCCCCAGCATTTT.

The CDR3 here is CASSRNVQGLAGGTVEQYF. The CDR3 DNA follows: TGTGCCAGCAGCCGGAACGTCCAGGGACTAGCGGGGGGCACTGTGGAGCAGTACTTC. This chain connects TRBV3-1 (or the pseudogene TRBV3-2) to TRBJ2-7, with 15 bases aligning to TRBD2. This CDR3 comprises 19 residues. Losses at the gene ends were 4 bases for V and 7 bases for J; bases not matched to a gene: 17. Germline V gene sequence: CDR1 LGHDT, CDR2 YNNKEL (reference sequence).

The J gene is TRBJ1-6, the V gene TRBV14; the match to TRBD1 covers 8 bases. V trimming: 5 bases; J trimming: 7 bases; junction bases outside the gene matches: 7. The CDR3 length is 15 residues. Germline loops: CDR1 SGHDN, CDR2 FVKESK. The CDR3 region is CASSYDRGPNSPLHF. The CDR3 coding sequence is TGTGCCAGCAGCTACGACAGGGGTCCCAATTCACCCCTCCACTTT.

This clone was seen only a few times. The CDR3 DNA is TGTGCCAGCAGTGAAGCGGACAGCTCCTACGAGCAGTACTTC. Amino acids: CASSEADSSYEQYF. This chain connects TRBV6-1 to TRBJ2-7; a possible D gene is TRBD1 (6 bases). The V gene's germline CDR1 is MNHNS and CDR2 SASEGT. The CDR3 runs to 14 residues. V was pared by 0 bases and J by 0 bases, with 6 bases between.

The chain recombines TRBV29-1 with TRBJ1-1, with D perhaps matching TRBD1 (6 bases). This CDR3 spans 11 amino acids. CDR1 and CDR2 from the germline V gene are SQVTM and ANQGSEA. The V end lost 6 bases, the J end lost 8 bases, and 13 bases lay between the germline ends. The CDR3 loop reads CSVGSTGEAFF. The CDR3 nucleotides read TGCAGCGTGGGGTCGACAGGCGAAGCTTTCTTT.

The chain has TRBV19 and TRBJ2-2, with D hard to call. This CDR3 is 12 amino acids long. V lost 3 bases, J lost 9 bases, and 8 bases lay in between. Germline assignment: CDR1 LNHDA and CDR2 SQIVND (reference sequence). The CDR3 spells CASSIPGWELFF. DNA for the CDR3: TGTGCCAGTAGTATCCCCGGCTGGGAGCTGTTTTTT.

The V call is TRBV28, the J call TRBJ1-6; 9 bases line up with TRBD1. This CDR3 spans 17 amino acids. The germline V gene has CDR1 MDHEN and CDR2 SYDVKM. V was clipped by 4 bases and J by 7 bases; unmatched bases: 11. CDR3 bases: TGTGCCAGCAGTTCATCCGGGACAGGGAGGGCAAATTCACCCCTCCACTTT. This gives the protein CASSSSGTGRANSPLHF.

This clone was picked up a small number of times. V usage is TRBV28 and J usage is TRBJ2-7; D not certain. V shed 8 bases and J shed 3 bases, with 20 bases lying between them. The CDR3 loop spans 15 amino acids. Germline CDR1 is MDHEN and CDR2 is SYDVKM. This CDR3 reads CASGSPAGNLYEQYF. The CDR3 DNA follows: TGTGCCAGCGGCTCCCCCGCAGGTAACCTCTACGAGCAGTACTTC.

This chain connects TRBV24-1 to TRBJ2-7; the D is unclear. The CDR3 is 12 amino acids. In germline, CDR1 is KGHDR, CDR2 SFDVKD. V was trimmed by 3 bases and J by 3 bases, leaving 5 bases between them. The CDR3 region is CATSDAFYEQYF. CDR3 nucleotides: TGTGCCACCAGTGATGCATTCTACGAGCAGTACTTC.

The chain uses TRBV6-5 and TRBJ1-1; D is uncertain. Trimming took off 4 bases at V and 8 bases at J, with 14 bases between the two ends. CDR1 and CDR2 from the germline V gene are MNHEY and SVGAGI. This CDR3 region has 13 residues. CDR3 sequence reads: CASSFLSTLEAFF. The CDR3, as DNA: TGTGCCAGCAGTTTCCTCTCGACCCTGGAAGCTTTCTTT.

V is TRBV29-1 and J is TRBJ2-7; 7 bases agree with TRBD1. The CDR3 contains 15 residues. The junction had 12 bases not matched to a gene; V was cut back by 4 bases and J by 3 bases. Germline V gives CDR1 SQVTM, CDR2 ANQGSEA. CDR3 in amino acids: CSVALDRPLYYEQYF. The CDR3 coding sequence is TGCAGCGTTGCTTTGGACAGGCCCCTGTACTACGAGCAGTACTTC.

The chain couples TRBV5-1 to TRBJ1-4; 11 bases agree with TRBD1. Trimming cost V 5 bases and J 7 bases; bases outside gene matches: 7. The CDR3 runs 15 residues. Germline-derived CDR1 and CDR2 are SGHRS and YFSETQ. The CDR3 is CASRPGTGGVEKLFF. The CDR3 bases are TGCGCCAGCAGGCCTGGGACAGGGGGAGTTGAAAAACTGTTTTTT.

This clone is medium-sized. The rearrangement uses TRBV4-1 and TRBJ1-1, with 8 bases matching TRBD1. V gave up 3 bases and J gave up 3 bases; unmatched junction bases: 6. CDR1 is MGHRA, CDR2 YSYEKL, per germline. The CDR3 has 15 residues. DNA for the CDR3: TGCGCCAGCAGCCAGGCCGGGACAGGAGACACTGAAGCTTTCTTT. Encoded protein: CASSQAGTGDTEAFF.

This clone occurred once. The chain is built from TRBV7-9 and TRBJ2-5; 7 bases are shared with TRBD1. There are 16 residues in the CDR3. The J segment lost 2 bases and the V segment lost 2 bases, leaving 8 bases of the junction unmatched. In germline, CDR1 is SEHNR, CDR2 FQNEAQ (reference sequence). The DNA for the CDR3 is TGTGCCAGCAGCTTACCGGGACAGCCTATACAAGAGACCCAGTACTTC. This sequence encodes CASSLPGQPIQETQYF.

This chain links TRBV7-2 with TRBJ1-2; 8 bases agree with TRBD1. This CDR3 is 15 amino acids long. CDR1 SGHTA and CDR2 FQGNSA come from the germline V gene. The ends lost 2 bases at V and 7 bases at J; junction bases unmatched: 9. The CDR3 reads CASSLLSQGALGYTF. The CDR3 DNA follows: TGTGCCAGCAGCTTATTGAGTCAGGGGGCGCTTGGCTACACCTTC.

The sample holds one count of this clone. CDR3 nucleotides: TGCGCCAGCAGAGAGGACAGAGGCTCTGGAAACACCATATATTTT. Amino acid sequence: CASREDRGSGNTIYF. The chain couples TRBV10-1 to TRBJ1-3, with D perhaps matching TRBD1 (6 bases). This CDR3 contains 15 residues. CDR1 and CDR2 (germline): WNHNN, SYGVQD (reference sequence). V shed 6 bases and J shed 0 bases, with 12 bases lying between them.

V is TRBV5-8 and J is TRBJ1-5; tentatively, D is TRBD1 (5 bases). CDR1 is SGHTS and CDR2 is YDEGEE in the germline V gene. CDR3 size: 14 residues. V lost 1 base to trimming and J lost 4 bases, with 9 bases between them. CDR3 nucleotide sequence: TGTGCCAGCAGCTTGAGACAGATTAATCAGCCCCAGCATTTT. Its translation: CASSLRQINQPQHF. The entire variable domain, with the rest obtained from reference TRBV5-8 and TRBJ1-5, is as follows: EAGVTQSPTHLIKTRGQQATLRCSPISGHTSVYWYQQALGLGLQFLLWYDEGEERNRGNFPPRFSGRQFPNYSSELNVNALELEDSALYLCASSLRQINQPQHFGDGTRLSIL.

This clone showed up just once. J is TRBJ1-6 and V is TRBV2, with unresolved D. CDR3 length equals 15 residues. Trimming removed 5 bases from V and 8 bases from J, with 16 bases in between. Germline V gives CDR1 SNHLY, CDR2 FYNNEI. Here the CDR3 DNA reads TGTGCCAGCAGTCTCAACGGCCCCAGTGATTCACCCCTCCACTTT. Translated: CASSLNGPSDSPLHF.

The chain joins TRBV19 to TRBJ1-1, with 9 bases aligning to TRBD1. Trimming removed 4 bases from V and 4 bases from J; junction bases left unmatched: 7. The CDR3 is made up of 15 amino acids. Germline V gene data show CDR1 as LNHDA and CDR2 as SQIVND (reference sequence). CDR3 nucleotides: TGTGCCAGTAGTAAAGGGACAGGGAGGACCACTGAAGCTTTCTTT. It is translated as CASSKGTGRTTEAFF.

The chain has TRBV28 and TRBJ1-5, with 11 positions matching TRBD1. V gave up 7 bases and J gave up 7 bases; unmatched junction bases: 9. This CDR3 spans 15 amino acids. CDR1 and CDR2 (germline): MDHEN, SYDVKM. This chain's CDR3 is CASILWTGGGQPQHF. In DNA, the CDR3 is TGTGCCAGCATCCTCTGGACAGGGGGCGGGCAGCCCCAGCATTTT.

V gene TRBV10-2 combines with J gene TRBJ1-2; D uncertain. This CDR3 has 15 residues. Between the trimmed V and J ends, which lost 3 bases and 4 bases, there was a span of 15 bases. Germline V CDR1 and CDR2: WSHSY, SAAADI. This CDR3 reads CASSEAGGGFYGYTF. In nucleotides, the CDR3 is TGCGCCAGCAGTGAAGCTGGAGGCGGATTCTATGGCTACACCTTC.

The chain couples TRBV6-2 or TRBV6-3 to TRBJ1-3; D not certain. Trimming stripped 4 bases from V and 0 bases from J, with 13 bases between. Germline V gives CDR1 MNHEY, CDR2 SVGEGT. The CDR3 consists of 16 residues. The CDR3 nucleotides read TGTGCCAGCAGTTCCCTAGGAGGTCGCTCTGGAAACACCATATATTTT. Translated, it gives CASSSLGGRSGNTIYF.

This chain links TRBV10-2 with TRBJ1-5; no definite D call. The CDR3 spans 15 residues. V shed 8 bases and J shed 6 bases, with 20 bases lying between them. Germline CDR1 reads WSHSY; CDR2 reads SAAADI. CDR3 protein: CASGEDGDFFQPQHF. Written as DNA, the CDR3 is TGCGCCAGCGGGGAAGATGGAGACTTCTTTCAGCCCCAGCATTTT.